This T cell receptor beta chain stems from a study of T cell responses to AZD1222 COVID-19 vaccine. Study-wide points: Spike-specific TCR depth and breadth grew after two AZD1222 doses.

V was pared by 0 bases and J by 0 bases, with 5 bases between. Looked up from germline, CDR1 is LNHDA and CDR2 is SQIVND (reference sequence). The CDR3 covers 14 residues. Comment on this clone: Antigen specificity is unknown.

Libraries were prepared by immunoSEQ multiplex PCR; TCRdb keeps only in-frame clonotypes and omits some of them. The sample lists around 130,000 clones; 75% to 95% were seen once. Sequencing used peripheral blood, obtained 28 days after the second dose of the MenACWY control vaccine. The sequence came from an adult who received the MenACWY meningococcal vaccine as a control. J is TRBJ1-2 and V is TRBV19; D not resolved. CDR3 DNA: TGTGCCAGTAGTATAGACAGAGCTAACTATGGCTACACCTTC. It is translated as CASSIDRANYGYTF.